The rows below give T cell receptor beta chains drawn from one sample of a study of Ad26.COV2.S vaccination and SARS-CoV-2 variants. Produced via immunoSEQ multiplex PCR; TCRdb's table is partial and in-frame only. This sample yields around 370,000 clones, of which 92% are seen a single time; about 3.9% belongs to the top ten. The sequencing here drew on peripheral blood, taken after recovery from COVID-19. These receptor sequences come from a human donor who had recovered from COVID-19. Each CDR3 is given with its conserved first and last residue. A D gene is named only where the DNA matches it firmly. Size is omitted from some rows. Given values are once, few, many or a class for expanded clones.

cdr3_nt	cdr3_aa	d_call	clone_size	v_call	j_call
TGTGCCAGCAGTTCCGGACAGGCAAGTCAGCCCCAGCATTTT	CASSSGQASQPQHF	TRBD1	.	TRBV27	TRBJ1-5
TGTGCCAGCAGCTTAGAGGGTGTGGGCGCAGCTTTCTTT	CASSLEGVGAAFF	.	.	TRBV11-2	TRBJ1-1
TGTGCCAGTAGTATTGGGACAGGGTTTATCGATGAGCAGTTCTTC	CASSIGTGFIDEQFF	TRBD1	.	TRBV19	TRBJ2-1
TGTGCCACTCGGGGGGACAGCCCAAACTATGGCTACACCTTC	CATRGDSPNYGYTF	TRBD1	.	TRBV10-3	TRBJ1-2
TGTGCCAGCAGCCGTGGACTAGTCCCGAGTGAGCAGTACTTC	CASSRGLVPSEQYF	TRBD2	.	TRBV25-1	TRBJ2-7
TGTGCCAGCAGCCAAGCCCAAGGCTTCAACGAGCAGTACTTC	CASSQAQGFNEQYF	.	.	TRBV14	TRBJ2-7
TGTGCCAGCAGTATTAACAGTCCCAATCAGCCCCAGCATTTT	CASSINSPNQPQHF	.	.	TRBV13	TRBJ1-5
TGTGCCAGCAGCTTAAAAACAGCAAGCTCCTACAATGAGCAGTTCTTC	CASSLKTASSYNEQFF	.	.	TRBV7-8	TRBJ2-1
TGTGCCAGCAGCTTTTCCATGAACACTGAAGCTTTCTTT	CASSFSMNTEAFF	.	.	TRBV7-9	TRBJ1-1
TGTGCCAGCAGTCTAGATTTGGGGTTCACCGGGGAGCTGTTTTTT	CASSLDLGFTGELFF	.	.	TRBV27	TRBJ2-2
TGTGCCACCAGCAGCTCAGGGCGGGAGCAGTACTTC	CATSSSGREQYF	.	.	TRBV15	TRBJ2-7
TGTGCCAGCTCACCACCAAGCGCCAATGAGCAGTTCTTC	CASSPPSANEQFF	.	.	TRBV18	TRBJ2-1
TGTGCCAGCTCGAGGACAGGGTCATTGGCTCAGCCCCAGCATTTT	CASSRTGSLAQPQHF	TRBD1	.	TRBV18	TRBJ1-5
TGTGCCAGCTCACCGCTGCCCCAGGGGGCTACTTTGAACACTGAAGCTTTCTTT	CASSPLPQGATLNTEAFF	TRBD1	once	TRBV18	TRBJ1-1
TGTGCCAGCAGCCAAGATATTGGGGTTAGCTCCTATAATTCACCCCTCCACTTT	CASSQDIGVSSYNSPLHF	.	.	TRBV3-1/TRBV3-2	TRBJ1-6
TGTGCCATCAGCGAACAGGGGGCGTCCGGGGCCAACGTCCTGACTTTC	CAISEQGASGANVLTF	TRBD1	.	TRBV10-3	TRBJ2-6
TGTGCCAGCAGCTTGACAAGGAGGACCTACGAGCAGTACTTC	CASSLTRRTYEQYF	.	.	TRBV5-5	TRBJ2-7
TGTGCCAGCAGCGTAACGGGGAACACCGGGGAGCTGTTTTTT	CASSVTGNTGELFF	.	once	TRBV9	TRBJ2-2
TGTGCCAGCAGACCCGGACGGCGTTTAAATCCTTTCTTT	CASRPGRRLNPFF	.	.	TRBV27	TRBJ1-1
TGTGCCAGCAGTCAAGAGGGACTACAGGAGCAGTTCTTC	CASSQEGLQEQFF	TRBD2	.	TRBV2	TRBJ2-1
TGTGCCAGCACCCTGGGACAGGGATTGGGCAATCAGCCCCAGCATTTT	CASTLGQGLGNQPQHF	TRBD1	.	TRBV2	TRBJ1-5
TGTGCCAGCAGCTTGGGACTGGAGGGGACCCAGTACTTC	CASSLGLEGTQYF	.	.	TRBV7-2	TRBJ2-5
TGTGCTAGTGGTTTGGCACTCGGGGCGAGCTCCTATAATTCACCCCTCCACTTT	CASGLALGASSYNSPLHF	.	.	TRBV12-5	TRBJ1-6
TGTGCCAGCAGTTACACGGAGAACTACGAGCAGTACTTC	CASSYTENYEQYF	.	.	TRBV2	TRBJ2-7
TGTGCCAGCAGTCAACTCATGGGCACAGATACGCAGTATTTT	CASSQLMGTDTQYF	.	.	TRBV6-4	TRBJ2-3
TGTGCCAGCAGCATTCTGCGAGGAGGTCAGTACGGCACCGGGGAGCTGTTTTTT	CASSILRGGQYGTGELFF	.	.	TRBV6-2/TRBV6-3	TRBJ2-2
TGTGCCAGCAGTGATAGGGTACGTGGCACTGAAGCTTTCTTT	CASSDRVRGTEAFF	.	.	TRBV25-1	TRBJ1-1
TGCGCCAGCAGCTTGAAGTTAGCTGTGCCAGATACGCAGTATTTT	CASSLKLAVPDTQYF	.	.	TRBV5-1	TRBJ2-3
TGCGCCAGCAGTGATACACTCTACGAGCAGTACTTC	CASSDTLYEQYF	.	once	TRBV10-1	TRBJ2-7
TGTGCCAGCAGGACCCGGGGGCACAATGAGCAGTTCTTC	CASRTRGHNEQFF	.	.	TRBV12-3/TRBV12-4	TRBJ2-1
TGTGCCAGCAGCCAAGCGGGGGGGAACACCGGGGAGCTGTTTTTT	CASSQAGGNTGELFF	TRBD2	.	TRBV4-2	TRBJ2-2
TGTGCCAGCAGCTACGGCGCTAGCTCAACCTACGAGCAGTACTTC	CASSYGASSTYEQYF	.	.	TRBV7-8	TRBJ2-7
TGTGCCAGCAGTTTATACGGTTCTGGGGAGCAGTACTTC	CASSLYGSGEQYF	.	.	TRBV28	TRBJ2-7
TGTGCCAGCAGCAGACAGGCCGGGGCCAACGTCCTGACTTTC	CASSRQAGANVLTF	.	.	TRBV27	TRBJ2-6
TGTGCCAGCAGCCCTTCGTACGCTCAGCGGGGGGTACTGGAGCAGTACTTC	CASSPSYAQRGVLEQYF	TRBD2	.	TRBV11-2	TRBJ2-7
TGTGCCAGCAGTCGCACAAGCGGGGGGGCTTACAATGAGCAGTTCTTC	CASSRTSGGAYNEQFF	TRBD2	.	TRBV27	TRBJ2-1
TGCGCCAGCAGCCTAGGACAGGGCCTCTCCTACGAGCAGTACTTC	CASSLGQGLSYEQYF	TRBD1	.	TRBV5-1	TRBJ2-7
TGTGCCAGTAGTATGGGCGGGGGGGCCCTGGACGAGCAGTACTTC	CASSMGGGALDEQYF	TRBD2	.	TRBV19	TRBJ2-7
TGTGCCAGCAGCGTCGGGGGGGGACCCACCCGCAATGAGCAGTTCTTC	CASSVGGGPTRNEQFF	TRBD2	.	TRBV9	TRBJ2-1
TGTGCCAGCAGCCCAGCAGGGTTTGGGAGCAATCAGCCCCAGCATTTT	CASSPAGFGSNQPQHF	.	.	TRBV7-2	TRBJ1-5
TGTGCCAGCAGCGTAGCTTTAAAAGCTTTGGCAGATACGCAGTATTTT	CASSVALKALADTQYF	.	.	TRBV9	TRBJ2-3
TGCGCCAGCAGCTTGGAAAAGGCCCCCCGTGGGGGCTACACCTTC	CASSLEKAPRGGYTF	.	.	TRBV5-1	TRBJ1-2
TGTGCCAGCAGCCCCCCCTTGGGTGGAGAGAACACTGAAGCTTTCTTT	CASSPPLGGENTEAFF	.	.	TRBV6-2/TRBV6-3	TRBJ1-1
TGTGCCAGCAGCTCAGGTACCCTCGTCACTGAAGCTTTCTTT	CASSSGTLVTEAFF	.	.	TRBV6-5	TRBJ1-1
TGCAGCGCTCCAGACAGGGGAGGTAGCTCCTACAATGAGCAGTTCTTC	CSAPDRGGSSYNEQFF	TRBD1	.	TRBV29-1	TRBJ2-1
TGTGCCAGCAGTTTACGGTCTACAGATACGCAGTATTTT	CASSLRSTDTQYF	.	.	TRBV27	TRBJ2-3
TGTGCCGAGGGGCAGCCGAACACTGAAGCTTTCTTT	CAEGQPNTEAFF	.	.	TRBV5-4	TRBJ1-1
TGTGCCGCCAGTGATTTGCAGTGGAAAAACAATGAGCAGTTCTTC	CAASDLQWKNNEQFF	.	.	TRBV24-1	TRBJ2-1
TGTGCCAGCCGGAGCGGGGGCACGAAGCTCCTCAATGAGCAGTTCTTC	CASRSGGTKLLNEQFF	TRBD2	.	TRBV27	TRBJ2-1
TGTGCCAGTAGTAGACTAGCGGGGGGCTTGAATGAGCAGTTCTTC	CASSRLAGGLNEQFF	TRBD2	.	TRBV19	TRBJ2-1
TGTGCCAGCAGCTTATGGGGGGAGACCCAGTACTTC	CASSLWGETQYF	.	.	TRBV7-2	TRBJ2-5
TGTGCCAGCAGCATTAGGGGGCTGAACACTGAAGCTTTCTTT	CASSIRGLNTEAFF	TRBD1	.	TRBV6-5	TRBJ1-1
TGCGCCAGCAGCTCCAGGCGGGGGCTCGCCGGGGAGCTGTTTTTT	CASSSRRGLAGELFF	.	.	TRBV5-1	TRBJ2-2
TGTGCCACCTCGGGACAGGCGACTGAAAAACTGTTTTTT	CATSGQATEKLFF	TRBD1	.	TRBV7-9	TRBJ1-4
TGTGCCAGCAGTGAAGCTGGGACAGGGATTGAGTATTACTATGGCTACACCTTC	CASSEAGTGIEYYYGYTF	TRBD1	once	TRBV6-1	TRBJ1-2